The entry that follows covers one T cell receptor beta chain sequence. This clone has only a few counts. Its specific antigen is unknown. Base quality data are lacking; no much larger clone is found one base away. Donors were healthy HIV-negative adults with no recently reported acute infections or vaccinations. All donors were Caucasian adults living in Nashville, Tennessee, USA. CD8 memory samples combined magnetically selected CD45RO+ cells with CCR7-negative CD45RA+ effector memory (TemRA) cells. Blood was obtained by leukapheresis, after which PBMCs were separated by Ficoll-Histopaque density gradient centrifugation and cryopreserved in liquid nitrogen vapor phase. Analytical flow cytometry was used to check the purity and quantity of every magnetically sorted T cell population. Each sorted fraction had its genomic DNA isolated and then quantified by UV absorbance on a Nanodrop 2000c. The data were obtained in a study of shared clonotypes between healthy human individuals (dated by TCRdb to 2018 to 2020). Concerning the study at large: Two women and a few men aged 18 to 49 years were included in the cohort. Between about 0.9 and 10 billion PBMCs per donor were obtained by leukapheresis. To increase sequencing depth and limit assay-specific biases, different laboratories used diverse techniques to prepare libraries and sequence TCR repertoires. To estimate repertoire size and how much clonotype sharing occurs between individuals, the study deeply sequenced the blood TCR repertoires of about 5 healthy adults. Per donor, three plates each were used for CD4 naive and CD4 memory, two for CD8 naive, and one for CD8 memory.

Broad study findings and their caveats: Because the study included only a small number of donors, the genetic and exposure-history diversity represented was limited. Sampling was restricted to blood, and TCR repertoires in tissue are likely to differ from TCR repertoires in blood. Around 5% of naive CD4, around 3.6% of naive CD8, about 2.4% of memory CD4, and over 0.35% of memory CD8 clonotypes were shared across several donors. Even with the large sequencing depth, rarefaction of the sorted-subset datasets indicated that sequencing was incomplete. Clonotypes shared by all four sorted-subset donors showed higher generation probabilities than non-shared clonotypes. Pairwise subsampling led to the expectation that sequencing depth would affect the degree of clonotype sharing among donors. Larger estimated clonotype richness was generally found for naive subsets than for memory subsets.

Deletion took 2 bases off V and 1 base off J, with a span of 7 bases between the germline ends. CDR1 MNHEY and CDR2 SVGAGI were looked up in the germline V gene. The CDR3 holds 14 amino acids from the cysteine to the phenylalanine. CDR3 DNA only is kept here, 42 bases in frame from base 1. Using the deep immunoSEQ assay, multiplex PCR amplified TCR CDR3 regions from genomic DNA. For each cell subset, the extracted genomic DNA was distributed evenly across all wells of several immunoSEQ 96-well plates, and each plate served as one replicate. For sorted subsets, about 200 ng genomic DNA, equal to about 30,000 T cell genomes, was loaded into each replicate PCR. The purified libraries were quantified using a Qubit 3.0 fluorometer, sized with a Bioanalyzer 2100, and then quantified again using the KAPA Library Quantification kit. Every immunoSEQ 96-well plate was sequenced on a dedicated single-read 150-cycle Illumina NextSeq 550 flow cell. The original pipeline was this. Because the immunoSEQ output held only junctional sequences and lacked quality scores, the filtering could not match the filtering applied to full-length reads. To assign V/J genes and CDR3, sequences were annotated using PyIR, a Python wrapper for IgBLAST v1.9, with IMGT germline references. Any read was removed if the V/J assignment was weak (E-value above 1e-6), the CDR3 was missing, or the read contained stop codons, out-of-frame junctions, or ambiguous translated residues. V3J clonotypes were defined by identical inferred V gene, J gene, and CDR3 amino acid sequence. Percentage overlap between repertoires was computed as shared unique clonotypes divided by the size of the smaller repertoire. Repertoire richness was assessed with RTK rarefaction, the Chao1 estimator, and Recon v2.1 estimates of unobserved clonotypes. Generation probabilities for all TCRbeta clonotypes obtained by the gDNA method from a handful of donors were computed using OLGA. The table comes from immuneACCESS by way of TCRdb, which keeps in-frame sequences with V and J called. Part of the clones is missing from these tables; in studies checked, under half for an unresolved V gene and the rest for unknown reasons. The V and J calls and clone size come from that table; D and trimming were worked out from the DNA. In this sample the table shows about 110,000 clones, less than 75% of which occur a single time. Approximately 24% of the sample goes to the ten largest clones.

Material: memory CD8+ T cells sorted from blood. What this sample's cell subset or site label stands for: CD45RO+ cells pooled with CCR7-negative TemRA cells. The rearrangement combines TRBV6-5 with TRBJ2-3; the D gene is possibly TRBD1 or TRBD2, with 5 bases matching each. The TCR originated in a woman aged 25-40 years in good health. Read as DNA, the sequence is TGTGCCAGCAGTTACGGGACGGGCACAGATACGCAGTATTTT. Its coded protein is CASSYGTGTDTQYF.